The 5 T cell receptor beta chains listed next were all sequenced from one sample in a study of identical twins. Each CDR3 protein gets one entry after TCRdb re-called the 5' RACE reads with MiXCR. Of approximately 470,000 distinct CDR3 sequences listed, 13% to 15% were seen once; the top ten hold roughly 0.5%. This sample was also put to use in a study of yellow fever vaccine responses in identical twins.

Input material: CD4+ T cells sorted from blood. These receptors were obtained from a woman under 30 in good health.

This clonotype was seen a handful of times. V and J are TRBV6-1 and TRBJ2-1; 7 bases are shared with TRBD2. This CDR3 region has 14 residues. The V segment lost 5 bases and the J segment 0 bases; nucleotides outside the gene matches: 1. The germline CDR1 and CDR2 sequences are MNHNS and SASEGT. The CDR3, as DNA: TGTGCCAGCAGTAGCGGGGTCTCCTACAATGAGCAGTTCTTC. Translated, it gives CASSSGVSYNEQFF.

CDR3 bases: TGTGCCAGCTCCCCCACAGGGGGCTCGAACACCGGGGAGCTGTTTTTT. Translated, it gives CASSPTGGSNTGELFF. The gene calls are TRBV18 and TRBJ2-2, with 9 positions matching TRBD1. With 6 bases clipped from V and 0 bases from J, the junction kept 5 bases outside the gene matches. The CDR3 is 16 residues long. CDR1 is KGHSH, CDR2 LQKENI, per germline.

V gene TRBV7-2 combines with J gene TRBJ2-1; D is ambiguous. Germline V gene data show CDR1 as SGHTA and CDR2 as FQGNSA. CDR3 length: 16 residues. Trimming stripped 2 bases from V and 0 bases from J, with 11 bases between. CDR3 loop: CASSLIGLTSYNEQFF. The CDR3 DNA reads TGTGCCAGCAGCTTAATAGGTCTAACCTCCTACAATGAGCAGTTCTTC.

This clonotype was recorded at least ten times. The chain carries TRBV7-9 and TRBJ2-7; 7 positions match TRBD1. V was clipped by 4 bases and J by 4 bases; unmatched bases: 7. The CDR3 covers 14 residues. The germline CDR1 and CDR2 sequences are SEHNR and FQNEAQ (reference sequence). CDR3 sequence (DNA): TGTGCCAGCAGCTCACCGGGACAGACTTACGAGCAGTACTTC. It codes for CASSSPGQTYEQYF.

The gene calls are TRBV29-1 and TRBJ1-5; D gene ambiguous. Germline V gives CDR1 SQVTM, CDR2 ANQGSEA. V was clipped by 6 bases and J by 4 bases, with 16 bases between them. CDR3 size: 14 residues. Written as DNA, the CDR3 is TGCAGCGTGGTACCCGAGGGAGGGAATCAGCCCCAGCATTTT. Protein: CSVVPEGGNQPQHF.